This TCR beta chain emerged from a study of T cells in Graves' hyperthyroidism and ophthalmopathy. Trimming removed 0 bases from V and 4 bases from J, with 12 bases in between. The CDR3 length is 15 residues. Germline values: CDR1 MNHEY, CDR2 SVGAGI. Broader study findings: In the blood, most expanded thyroid clonotypes above 0.001 appeared as well. Using 13 V-J features, a model discriminated ophthalmopathy from stable hyperthyroidism.

This clonotype was observed a handful of times. Its antigen is still unknown. Lactation, pregnancy, other autoimmune disease or uncontrolled infection excluded patients. Diagnosis relied on clinical symptoms, serum thyroxine and TRAb, thyroid ultrasound and orbital computed tomography. Amplification of TCR beta CDR3 regions was performed using RNA transcripts as template. An initial round of RT-PCR targeting the TCR CDR3 relied on the HTBI primer set. Using its own MiXCR run on the multiplex PCR reads, TCRdb lists one record per CDR3 protein. The data hold a few hundred thousand distinct CDR3 sequences, with about 15% observed a single time.

This clonotype was obtained from a woman in her thirties with Graves' hyperthyroidism. V and J are TRBV6-5 and TRBJ1-2; a possible D gene is TRBD1 (5 bases). The specimen was blood. CDR3 amino acids: CASSYSTPGTYGYTF. The CDR3 nucleotides are TGTGCCAGCAGTTACTCGACACCAGGGACCTATGGCTACACCTTC.